Below are 5 T cell receptor beta chains sequenced from a single sample in a study of shared clonotypes between healthy human individuals. The repertoire was sequenced with immunoSEQ multiplex PCR; TCRdb's copy has only in-frame clones and lacks some. In the table there are a few million clones, more than 90% of which are singletons. The sample taken for sequencing was naive CD4+ T cells sorted from blood. As for subset: CD45RA+ positively selected. These receptors were obtained from a man in his late teens or twenties in good health.

This clone has only one observation. The same CDR3 arises from other DNA sequences in this sample as well. This chain links TRBV20-1 with TRBJ2-5, with D uncertain. There are 10 residues in the CDR3. Trimming removed 1 base from V and 5 bases from J, with 2 bases in between. The V gene's germline CDR1 is DFQATT and CDR2 SNEGSKA (reference sequence). The CDR3 loop is CSARAETQYF. CDR3 in DNA: TGCAGTGCTAGAGCGGAGACCCAGTACTTC.

The chain has TRBV5-4 and TRBJ2-3; D call uncertain. Per germline, CDR1 SGHNT and CDR2 YYREEE (reference sequence). The CDR3 covers 15 residues. V lost 0 bases and J 4 bases, leaving 12 bases between the germline ends. CDR3 sequence (DNA): TGTGCCAGCAGCTTGGTTGATGCAAGGCCAGATACGCAGTATTTT. It encodes CASSLVDARPDTQYF. The variable domain in full, completed from reference TRBV5-4 and TRBJ2-3, reads ETGVTQSPTHLIKTRGQQVTLRCSSQSGHNTVSWYQQALGQGPQFIFQYYREEENGRGNFPPRFSGLQFPNYSSELNVNALELDDSALYLCASSLVDARPDTQYFGPGTRLTVL.

The V and J genes are TRBV19 and TRBJ2-5; 7 nucleotides match TRBD2. The CDR3 is 13 amino acids. The ends lost 4 bases at V and 3 bases at J; junction bases unmatched: 2. The V gene's germline CDR1 is LNHDA and CDR2 SQIVND (reference sequence). The CDR3 is CASSTLAEETQYF. The DNA of the CDR3 is TGTGCCAGTAGTACCCTAGCGGAAGAGACCCAGTACTTC.

V usage is TRBV5-5 and J usage is TRBJ1-5; D possibly corresponds to TRBD1 (5 bases). V lost 3 bases to trimming and J lost 3 bases, with 10 bases between them. Germline CDR1 SGHKS, CDR2 YYEKEE (reference sequence). There are 14 residues in the CDR3. CDR3 bases: TGTGCCAGCAGCTCGGACACCAACAATCAGCCCCAGCATTTT. The encoded protein is CASSSDTNNQPQHF.

V and J are TRBV5-6 and TRBJ1-1, with D possibly matching TRBD1 (6 bases). This CDR3 is built from 14 residues. The germline V gene has CDR1 SGHDT and CDR2 YYEEEE. V was clipped by 5 bases and J by 3 bases, with 14 bases between them. CDR3 amino acids: CASSPFRGYTEAFF. The CDR3 DNA reads TGTGCCAGCAGTCCTTTCAGGGGATACACTGAAGCTTTCTTT.